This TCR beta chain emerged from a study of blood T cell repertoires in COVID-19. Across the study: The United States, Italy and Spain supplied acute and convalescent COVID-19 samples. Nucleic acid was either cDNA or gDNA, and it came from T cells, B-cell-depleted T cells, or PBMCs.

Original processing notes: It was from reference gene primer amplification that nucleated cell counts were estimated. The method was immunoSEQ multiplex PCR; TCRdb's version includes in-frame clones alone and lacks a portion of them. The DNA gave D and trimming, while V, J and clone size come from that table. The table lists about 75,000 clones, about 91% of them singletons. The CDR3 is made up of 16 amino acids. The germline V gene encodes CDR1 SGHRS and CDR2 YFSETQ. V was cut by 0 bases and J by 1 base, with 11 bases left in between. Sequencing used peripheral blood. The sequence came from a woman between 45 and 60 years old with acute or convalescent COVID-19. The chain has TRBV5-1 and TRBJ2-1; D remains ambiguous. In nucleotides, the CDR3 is TGCGCCAGCAGCTTGGACTGGTCAGGTTCCTACAATGAGCAGTTCTTC. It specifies CASSLDWSGSYNEQFF.